This T cell receptor (beta chain) was identified during a study of siplizumab effects on memory and regulatory T cells. Study-wide findings and caveats: The naive T cell population seemed more diverse than memory cells and seemed a major contributor to the alloresponse. The study did not confirm that proliferating Tregs from siplizumab cultures were suppressive. Significantly reduced by siplizumab was the cumulative frequency of alloreactive sequences, namely those traceable to unstimulated CD4+ memory cells.

Trimming stripped 7 bases from V and 6 bases from J, with 21 bases between. Germline CDR1 is ENHRY and CDR2 is SYGVKD. The CDR3 covers 16 residues. As regards this clone: Its antigen is currently unknown.

TCRdb's table, derived via immunoSEQ multiplex PCR, lists solely in-frame clones and lacks some. In the table there are 90,000 to 150,000 clones, roughly 95% of which are singletons. The V and J genes are TRBV10-3 and TRBJ2-2, with a weak D call TRBD2 (6 bases). The material sequenced was non-Treg CD4+ T cells sorted from blood. This clonotype originated in a human donor in good health. This chain's CDR3 is CAITASGLRAAGELFF. The CDR3 nucleotides are TGTGCCATCACCGCCTCGGGACTCAGAGCCGCCGGGGAGCTGTTTTTT.